The 19 T cell receptor beta chains given below trace back to one sample, sequenced in a study of OX40 agonist ivuxolimab in advanced cancers. Some clones are missing from TCRdb's copy, which holds only in-frame ones; the method was immunoSEQ multiplex PCR. The sample carries under 70,000 clones, 75% to 90% recorded once. The source material was CD4+ or CD8+ T cells sorted from blood, sampled in a trial of the OX40 agonist ivuxolimab. The receptors derive from an adult with an advanced solid tumor such as melanoma, head and neck, liver or kidney cancer.

V and J are TRBV10-2 and TRBJ1-4, with D tentatively TRBD1 (6 bases). This CDR3 has 13 residues. Trimming took off 8 bases at V and 8 bases at J, with 15 bases between the two ends. CDR1 and CDR2 (germline): WSHSY, SAAADI. The CDR3 DNA is TGCGCCAGCGGGGCAGGGGTGAAAGAAAAACTGTTTTTT. Amino acids: CASGAGVKEKLFF.

The V call is TRBV6-1, the J call TRBJ1-1, with TRBD1 as a possible D gene (5 bases). CDR1 MNHNS and CDR2 SASEGT come from the germline V gene. This CDR3 contains 13 residues. Trimming cost V 5 bases and J 2 bases, with 9 bases left between them. The CDR3 sequence: CASSWGRNTEAFF. In DNA form, the CDR3 reads TGTGCCAGCAGTTGGGGGAGAAACACTGAAGCTTTCTTT.

This sequence joins TRBV11-2 and TRBJ2-7; 9 nucleotides match TRBD2. Trimming removed 0 bases from V and 2 bases from J; junction bases left unmatched: 5. This CDR3 spans 16 amino acids. Looked up from germline, CDR1 is SGHAT and CDR2 is FQNNGV. The CDR3 spells CASSLDQVAGAYEQYF. In nucleotides, the CDR3 is TGTGCCAGCAGCTTAGATCAGGTAGCGGGAGCCTACGAGCAGTACTTC.

The chain has TRBV11-2 and TRBJ2-1; 9 nucleotides match TRBD2. This CDR3 comprises 17 residues. J lost 6 bases, V lost 1 base, and 10 bases had no gene match. Germline assignment: CDR1 SGHAT and CDR2 FQNNGV. DNA for the CDR3: TGTGCCAGCAGCTTAGTACGTGCGGGAGGGCTTGGCAATGAGCAGTTCTTC. Residues: CASSLVRAGGLGNEQFF.

V usage is TRBV28 and J usage is TRBJ1-1; 9 positions agree with TRBD1. The CDR3 covers 17 residues. Germline V gene data show CDR1 as MDHEN and CDR2 as SYDVKM. The junction had 9 bases not matched to a gene; V was cut back by 1 base and J by 3 bases. In DNA form, the CDR3 reads TGTGCCAGCAGTTTATTCCTCCTACAGGGGGCTGACACTGAAGCTTTCTTT. Amino acid sequence: CASSLFLLQGADTEAFF.

This chain joins TRBV7-9 and TRBJ1-5; D call uncertain. Per the germline V gene, CDR1 is SEHNR and CDR2 is FQNEAQ (reference sequence). This CDR3 region has 13 residues. With 6 bases removed from V and 1 base from J, the gap between germline ends came to 7 bases. CDR3 region: CASSSGSNQPQHF. The CDR3 nucleotides are TGTGCCAGCAGTTCCGGAAGCAATCAGCCCCAGCATTTT. Based on the CDR3 plus reference TRBV7-9 and TRBJ1-5, the full variable domain is DTGVSQNPRHKITKRGQNVTFRCDPISEHNRLYWYRQTLGQGPEFLTYFQNEAQLEKSRLLSDRFSAERPKGSFSTLEIQRTEQGDSAMYLCASSSGSNQPQHFGDGTRLSIL.

The gene calls are TRBV19 and TRBJ1-1; maybe TRBD1 (6 bases). V was trimmed by 4 bases and J by 1 base, leaving 10 bases between them. In germline, CDR1 is LNHDA, CDR2 SQIVND (reference sequence). The CDR3 contains 14 residues. The CDR3 reads CASSTSQGNTEAFF. The CDR3 DNA reads as TGTGCCAGTAGTACGTCACAGGGGAACACTGAAGCTTTCTTT.

The J gene is TRBJ2-7, the V gene TRBV6-5, with D unresolved. V was shortened by 5 bases and J by 0 bases, with 11 bases between the two germline ends. CDR3 length equals 14 residues. CDR1 is MNHEY and CDR2 is SVGAGI in the germline V gene. The CDR3 nucleotides read TGTGCCAGCAGTGAACGACACCTCTCCTACGAGCAGTACTTC. Its protein product is CASSERHLSYEQYF.

This clone has only a few counts. The rearrangement uses TRBV6-1 and TRBJ2-7; 7 nucleotides match TRBD1. Germline V gene data show CDR1 as MNHNS and CDR2 as SASEGT. Losses at the gene ends were 2 bases for V and 2 bases for J; bases not matched to a gene: 6. The CDR3 consists of 15 residues. CDR3 DNA: TGTGCCAGCAGTGAAACAGGGGTGGGAACCTACGAGCAGTACTTC. It encodes CASSETGVGTYEQYF.

The V and J genes are TRBV19 and TRBJ1-1; the D gene is possibly TRBD1 (6 bases). This CDR3 is 14 amino acids long. Germline V gene sequence: CDR1 LNHDA, CDR2 SQIVND (reference sequence). V lost 5 bases and J 1 base, leaving 11 bases between the germline ends. CDR3 in amino acids: CASSGWDKNTEAFF. For the CDR3, the DNA is TGTGCCAGTAGTGGGTGGGACAAGAACACTGAAGCTTTCTTT.

The rearrangement joins TRBV2 to TRBJ2-3; 12 nucleotides align to TRBD1. The length of the CDR3 is 17 residues. Trimming cost V 2 bases and J 5 bases; bases outside gene matches: 8. Germline V gene sequence: CDR1 SNHLY, CDR2 FYNNEI. CDR3 region: CASSEPSGQGAGDTQYF. The CDR3 bases are TGTGCCAGCAGTGAACCATCGGGACAGGGGGCCGGAGATACGCAGTATTTT.

The chain carries TRBV4-1 and TRBJ2-2; 7 positions match TRBD1. From germline, CDR1 is MGHRA and CDR2 YSYEKL. This CDR3 has 16 residues. V gave up 3 bases and J gave up 0 bases; unmatched junction bases: 4. In DNA form, the CDR3 reads TGCGCCAGCAGCCAGGGTGACAGGGCGAACACCGGGGAGCTGTTTTTT. Translating gives CASSQGDRANTGELFF.

The J gene is TRBJ2-7, the V gene TRBV7-3; 7 positions agree with TRBD2. J gave up 2 bases and V 0 bases, and 4 bases lay outside the gene matches. The CDR3 is 15 residues long. The germline CDR1 and CDR2 sequences are SGHTA and FQGTGA. The CDR3 nucleotides are TGTGCCAGCAGCTTAACGGGAGGGCCGGCCTACGAGCAGTACTTC. It translates to CASSLTGGPAYEQYF.

The chain carries TRBV28 and TRBJ2-4, with TRBD2 identical over 11 bases. The CDR3 runs 18 residues. Looked up from germline, CDR1 is MDHEN and CDR2 is SYDVKM. V lost 6 bases and J lost 0; bases outside the gene matches: 10. CDR3 DNA: TGTGCCAGCAGCTCCGGGACTAGCGGTACTCTAGCCAAAAACATTCAGTACTTC. This encodes CASSSGTSGTLAKNIQYF.

The V call is TRBV30, the J call TRBJ1-1; D gene uncertain. This CDR3 is built from 10 residues. V lost 7 bases, J lost 5 bases, and 8 bases lay in between. The germline V gene has CDR1 GTSNPN and CDR2 SVGIG (reference sequence). The CDR3 loop reads CALTRTEAFF. CDR3 coding DNA: TGTGCCTTGACCCGTACTGAAGCTTTCTTT.

The V gene is TRBV5-1, the J gene TRBJ1-2; D unresolved. Germline CDR1 SGHRS, CDR2 YFSETQ. V was cut by 0 bases and J by 1 base, with 10 bases left in between. CDR3 size: 15 residues. CDR3 loop: CASSLESNGNYGYTF. DNA of the CDR3: TGCGCCAGCAGCTTGGAATCCAACGGTAACTATGGCTACACCTTC.

This sequence joins TRBV6-5 and TRBJ1-3; D gene ambiguous. The CDR3 length is 15 residues. Per germline, CDR1 MNHEY and CDR2 SVGAGI. V was cut by 0 bases and J by 0 bases, with 6 bases left in between. The CDR3: CASSYSKGSGNTIYF. CDR3 nucleotides: TGTGCCAGCAGTTACTCGAAAGGCTCTGGAAACACCATATATTTT.

The sample holds one count of this clone. The chain recombines TRBV2 with TRBJ2-1, with D perhaps matching TRBD2 (5 bases). Deletions cut 7 bases from V and 2 bases from J, with 12 bases between. The CDR3 contains 14 residues. Germline assignment: CDR1 SNHLY and CDR2 FYNNEI. CDR3 region: CASNAGGAYNEQFF. In DNA form, the CDR3 reads TGTGCCAGCAATGCGGGCGGAGCCTACAATGAGCAGTTCTTC.

The J gene is TRBJ2-2, the V gene TRBV19, with no clear D. CDR1 is LNHDA and CDR2 is SQIVND in the germline V gene (reference sequence). The V end was cut by 4 bases, the J end by 2 bases, with 11 bases between. The CDR3 contains 15 residues. CDR3 DNA sequence: TGTGCCAGTAGTAGGGCTAGTGATAACACCGGGGAGCTGTTTTTT. It encodes CASSRASDNTGELFF.